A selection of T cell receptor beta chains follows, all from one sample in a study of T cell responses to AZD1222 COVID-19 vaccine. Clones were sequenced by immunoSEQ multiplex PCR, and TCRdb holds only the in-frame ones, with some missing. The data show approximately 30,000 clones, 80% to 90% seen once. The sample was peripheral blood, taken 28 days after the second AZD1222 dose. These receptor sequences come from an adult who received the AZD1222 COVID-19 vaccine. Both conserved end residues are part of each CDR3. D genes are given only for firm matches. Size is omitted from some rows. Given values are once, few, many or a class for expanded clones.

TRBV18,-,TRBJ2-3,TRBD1,CASSPTGGWGTDTQYF,TGTGCCAGCTCACCGACAGGGGGTTGGGGCACAGATACGCAGTATTTT
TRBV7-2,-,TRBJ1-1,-,CASSLEGGAVAEAFF,TGTGCCAGCAGCTTAGAGGGCGGGGCAGTCGCTGAAGCTTTCTTT
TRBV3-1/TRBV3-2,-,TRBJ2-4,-,CASSTQGSKNIQYF,TGTGCCAGCAGCACCCAGGGGTCAAAAAACATTCAGTACTTC
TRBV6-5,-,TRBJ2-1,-,CASRPQGHEQFF,TGTGCCAGCAGACCACAGGGCCATGAGCAGTTCTTC
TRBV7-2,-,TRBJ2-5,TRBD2,CASSLGGSGAQETQYF,TGTGCCAGCAGCTTAGGGGGTAGCGGGGCCCAAGAGACCCAGTACTTC
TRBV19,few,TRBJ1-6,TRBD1,CASSTTGNSPLHF,TGTGCCAGTAGTACGACAGGGAATTCACCCCTCCACTTT
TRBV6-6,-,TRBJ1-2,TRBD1,CASSLTSGQGYGYTF,TGTGCCAGCAGTTTGACCTCAGGACAGGGCTATGGCTACACCTTC
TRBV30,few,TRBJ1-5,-,CAWSVRSNQPQHF,TGTGCCTGGAGTGTACGCAGCAATCAGCCCCAGCATTTT
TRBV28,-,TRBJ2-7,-,CASSFLDRYYEQYF,TGTGCCAGCAGTTTTCTTGACAGGTACTACGAGCAGTACTTC
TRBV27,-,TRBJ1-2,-,CASSPDRAWAGYTF,TGTGCCAGCAGTCCGGACAGAGCCTGGGCTGGCTACACCTTC
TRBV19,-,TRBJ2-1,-,CASSLSIDYNEQFF,TGTGCCAGTAGTTTGTCCATTGACTACAATGAGCAGTTCTTC
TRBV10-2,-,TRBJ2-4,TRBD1,CASRGQGPDFNIQYF,TGCGCCAGCAGGGGACAGGGGCCAGACTTTAACATTCAGTACTTC
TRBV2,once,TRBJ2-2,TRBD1,CASNLKQGSNTGELFF,TGTGCCAGCAATCTAAAACAGGGGTCGAACACCGGGGAGCTGTTTTTT
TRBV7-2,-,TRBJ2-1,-,CASSSSLRRNEQFF,TGTGCCAGCAGCTCCAGTTTAAGGAGGAATGAGCAGTTCTTC
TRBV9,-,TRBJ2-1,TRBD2,CASSSSGRVQFF,TGTGCCAGCAGCTCAAGCGGGAGGGTGCAGTTCTTC
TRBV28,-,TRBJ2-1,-,CASSFAGRNEQFF,TGTGCCAGCAGTTTCGCAGGGAGGAATGAGCAGTTCTTC
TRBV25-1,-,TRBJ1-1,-,CASSPGTEAFF,TGTGCCAGCAGTCCCGGCACTGAAGCTTTCTTT
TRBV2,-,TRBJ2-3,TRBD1,CASGSDRGRADTQYF,TGTGCCAGCGGTTCGGACAGGGGACGTGCAGATACGCAGTATTTT
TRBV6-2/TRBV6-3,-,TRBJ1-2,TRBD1,CASSRTGNYGYTF,TGTGCCAGCAGTCGGACAGGGAACTATGGCTACACCTTC
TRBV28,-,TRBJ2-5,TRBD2,CASKNAGGSAETQYF,TGTGCCAGCAAAAACGCGGGAGGTAGTGCGGAGACCCAGTACTTC
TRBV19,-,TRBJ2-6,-,CASLTISTATGANVLTF,TGTGCCAGTCTTACCATTAGTACGGCCACTGGGGCCAACGTCCTGACTTTC
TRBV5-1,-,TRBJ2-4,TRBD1,CASSYGTGQNIQYF,TGCGCCAGCAGCTACGGGACAGGGCAGAACATTCAGTACTTC
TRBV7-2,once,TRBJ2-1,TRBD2,CASSALAGKGEQFF,TGTGCCAGCAGCGCACTAGCGGGAAAGGGTGAGCAGTTCTTC
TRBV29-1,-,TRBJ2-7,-,CSVGYLDEQYF,TGCAGCGTGGGGTATCTCGACGAGCAGTACTTC
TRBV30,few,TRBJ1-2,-,CAWSVSGSLYGYTF,TGTGCCTGGAGTGTCTCAGGGAGCCTCTATGGCTACACCTTC
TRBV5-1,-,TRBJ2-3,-,CASSLGGYTDTQYF,TGCGCCAGCAGCTTGGGTGGATACACAGATACGCAGTATTTT
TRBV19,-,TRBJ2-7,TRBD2,CASSIGQRGFSYEQYF,TGTGCCAGTAGTATAGGCCAGCGGGGGTTTTCCTACGAGCAGTACTTC
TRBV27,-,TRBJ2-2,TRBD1,CASTPGTGYGTGELFF,TGTGCCAGCACTCCAGGGACAGGCTATGGCACCGGGGAGCTGTTTTTT
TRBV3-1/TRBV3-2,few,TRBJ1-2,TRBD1,CASSLGTGDDYGYTF,TGTGCCAGCAGCCTCGGGACAGGGGACGACTATGGCTACACCTTC
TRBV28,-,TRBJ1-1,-,CASGRGALAEAFF,TGTGCCAGCGGTCGGGGGGCCCTCGCTGAAGCTTTCTTT
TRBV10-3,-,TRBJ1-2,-,CAISEGIYGYTF,TGTGCCATCAGTGAAGGGATCTATGGCTACACCTTC
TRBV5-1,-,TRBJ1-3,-,CASSPAGGSGNTIYF,TGCGCCAGCAGCCCCGCCGGCGGCTCTGGAAACACCATATATTTT
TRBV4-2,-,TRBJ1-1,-,CASSQVGDLRAEAFF,TGTGCCAGCAGCCAAGTTGGCGACCTGCGGGCTGAAGCTTTCTTT
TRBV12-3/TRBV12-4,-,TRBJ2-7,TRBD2,CASSIGTNYEQYF,TGTGCCAGCAGTATCGGGACTAACTACGAGCAGTACTTC
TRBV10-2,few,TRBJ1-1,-,CASSDWGGTEAFF,TGCGCCAGCAGTGATTGGGGTGGGACTGAAGCTTTCTTT
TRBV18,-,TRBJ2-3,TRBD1,CASSPGDRVPDTQYF,TGTGCCAGCTCACCGGGGGACAGGGTCCCAGATACGCAGTATTTT
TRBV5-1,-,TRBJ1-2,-,CASTHSTGQPIDGYTF,TGCGCCAGCACCCATTCTACAGGACAACCGATCGATGGCTACACCTTC
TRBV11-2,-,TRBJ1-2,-,CASSLKPQGGGYTF,TGTGCCAGCAGCTTAAAACCCCAGGGAGGCGGCTACACCTTC
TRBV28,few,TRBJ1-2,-,CASSLTPRHEGYTF,TGTGCCAGCAGTTTAACCCCGAGACACGAGGGCTACACCTTC
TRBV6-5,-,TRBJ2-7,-,CASSYGGPPYEQYF,TGTGCCAGCAGTTACGGGGGTCCCCCCTACGAGCAGTACTTC
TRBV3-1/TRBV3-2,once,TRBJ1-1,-,CASSQDRRGPKGTEAFF,TGTGCCAGCAGCCAAGATAGGAGGGGTCCCAAGGGGACTGAAGCTTTCTTT
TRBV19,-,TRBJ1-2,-,CASNRGRDYGYTF,TGTGCCAGTAACAGAGGGCGGGACTATGGCTACACCTTC
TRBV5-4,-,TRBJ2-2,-,CASSLDPSRGNTGELFF,TGTGCCAGCAGCTTGGACCCCTCGCGGGGGAACACCGGGGAGCTGTTTTTT
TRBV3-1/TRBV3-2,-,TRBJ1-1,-,CASSQRTGGGSEAFF,TGTGCCAGCAGCCAGCGGACCGGGGGGGGATCTGAAGCTTTCTTT
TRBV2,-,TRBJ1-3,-,CASSRTVSGNTIYF,TGTGCCAGCAGTCGGACGGTCTCTGGAAACACCATATATTTT
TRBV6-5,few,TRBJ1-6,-,CASTQGRTPLHF,TGTGCCAGCACCCAGGGGAGGACACCCCTCCACTTT
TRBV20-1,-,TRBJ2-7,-,CSAGHGEQYF,TGCAGTGCTGGCCATGGAGAGCAGTACTTC
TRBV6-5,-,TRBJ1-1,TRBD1,CASSRTGVEAFF,TGTGCCAGCAGCCGGACAGGGGTTGAAGCTTTCTTT
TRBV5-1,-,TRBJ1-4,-,CASSFSGGQEKLFF,TGCGCCAGCAGCTTTTCTGGCGGGCAGGAAAAACTGTTTTTT
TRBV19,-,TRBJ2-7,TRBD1,CASSQPDRGAYEQYF,TGTGCCAGTAGCCAACCGGACAGGGGTGCCTACGAGCAGTACTTC
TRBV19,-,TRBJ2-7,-,CASSNGGAPRAAYEQYF,TGTGCCAGTAGTAACGGGGGAGCCCCCCGGGCCGCCTACGAGCAGTACTTC
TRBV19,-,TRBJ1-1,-,CASSIRGQTEAFF,TGTGCCAGTAGTATTCGGGGGCAGACTGAAGCTTTCTTT
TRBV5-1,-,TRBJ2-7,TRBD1,CASSSTGTGSYEQYF,TGCGCCAGCAGCAGTACCGGGACAGGGTCCTACGAGCAGTACTTC
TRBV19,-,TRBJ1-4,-,CASRDGEEKLFF,TGTGCCAGTCGGGACGGGGAGGAAAAACTGTTTTTT
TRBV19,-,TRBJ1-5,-,CASSNSGNSNQPQHF,TGTGCCAGTAGTAATTCAGGGAATAGCAATCAGCCCCAGCATTTT
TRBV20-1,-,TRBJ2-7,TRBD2,CSASIPGGLISYEQYF,TGCAGTGCTAGTATCCCGGGAGGGCTAATTTCCTACGAGCAGTACTTC
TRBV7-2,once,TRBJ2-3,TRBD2,CASTSRTSGSTDTQYF,TGTGCCAGCACCTCCCGGACTAGCGGGAGCACAGATACGCAGTATTTT
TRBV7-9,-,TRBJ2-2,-,CASSLVGRGSTGELFF,TGTGCCAGCAGCTTAGTCGGCAGGGGTAGCACCGGGGAGCTGTTTTTT
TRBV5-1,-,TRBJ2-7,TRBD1,CASSYNDRGYEQYF,TGCGCCAGCAGCTATAATGACAGGGGGTACGAGCAGTACTTC